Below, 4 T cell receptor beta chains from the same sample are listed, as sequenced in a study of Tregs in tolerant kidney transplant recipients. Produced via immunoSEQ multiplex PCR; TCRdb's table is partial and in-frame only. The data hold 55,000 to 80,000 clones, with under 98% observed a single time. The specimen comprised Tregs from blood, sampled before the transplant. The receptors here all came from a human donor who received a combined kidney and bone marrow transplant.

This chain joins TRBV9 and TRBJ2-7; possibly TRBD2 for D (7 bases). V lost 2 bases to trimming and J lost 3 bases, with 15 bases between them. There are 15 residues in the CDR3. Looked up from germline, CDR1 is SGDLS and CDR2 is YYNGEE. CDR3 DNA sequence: TGTGCCAGCAGCGTCGGGGGGACATCCTACTACGAGCAGTACTTC. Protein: CASSVGGTSYYEQYF.

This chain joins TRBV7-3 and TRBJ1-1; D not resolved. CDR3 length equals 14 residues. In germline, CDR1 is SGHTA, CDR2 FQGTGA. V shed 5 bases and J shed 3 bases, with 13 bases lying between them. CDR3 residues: CASSGGIYDTEAFF. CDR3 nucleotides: TGTGCCAGCAGCGGAGGGATCTACGACACTGAAGCTTTCTTT. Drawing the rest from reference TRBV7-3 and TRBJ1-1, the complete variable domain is GAGVSQTPSNKVTEKGKYVELRCDPISGHTALYWYRQSLGQGPEFLIYFQGTGAADDSGLPNDRFFAVRPEGSVSTLKIQRTERGDSAVYLCASSGGIYDTEAFFGQGTRLTVV.

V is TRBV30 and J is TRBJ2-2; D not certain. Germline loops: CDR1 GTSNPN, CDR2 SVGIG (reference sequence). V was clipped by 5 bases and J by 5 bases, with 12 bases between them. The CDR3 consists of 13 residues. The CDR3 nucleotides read TGTGCCTGGCAGACATGGGTAACCGGGGAGCTGTTTTTT. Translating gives CAWQTWVTGELFF.

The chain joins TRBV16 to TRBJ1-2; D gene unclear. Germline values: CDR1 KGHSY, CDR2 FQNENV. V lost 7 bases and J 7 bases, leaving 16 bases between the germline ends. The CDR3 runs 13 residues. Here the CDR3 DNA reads TGTGCCAGCACCCCCCCATCGGAGGGTGGCTACACCTTC. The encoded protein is CASTPPSEGGYTF.